This is a list of T cell receptor beta chains from one sample in a study of cytomegalovirus exposure and HLA in healthy donors. Clones were sequenced by immunoSEQ multiplex PCR, and TCRdb holds only the in-frame ones, with some missing. The table lists around 180,000 clones, around 75% of them singletons, with 1.6% in the top ten. The source material was PBMCs. The origin of the receptors is a woman aged 50 to 60 in good health and CMV-seronegative. Both conserved end residues are part of each CDR3. The D gene is left open where the match is weak.

len	v_gene	d_gene	j_gene	CDR3aa
14	TRBV5-4	NA	TRBJ2-7	CASSLEPGGYEQYF
16	TRBV19	TRBD1	TRBJ1-2	CASSTDRGRANYGYTF
12	TRBV9	NA	TRBJ1-2	CASSVLNYGYTF
15	TRBV28	TRBD1	TRBJ1-2	CASSLTGTGMGGYTF
14	TRBV6-5	NA	TRBJ1-1	CASSLRVGNTEAFF
13	TRBV5-4	NA	TRBJ2-5	CASSLDREETQYF
15	TRBV5-1	TRBD2	TRBJ2-1	CASSLRASGGGEQFF
15	TRBV9	NA	TRBJ1-5	CASSGRPRGNQPQHF
18	TRBV5-8	TRBD2	TRBJ2-3	CASSLATALAGTADTQYF
16	TRBV6-1	NA	TRBJ2-1	CASSARVGGEYNEQFF
13	TRBV6-6	TRBD2	TRBJ2-5	CASRTSAEETQYF
15	TRBV11-1	NA	TRBJ2-2	CASSRLGGNTGELFF
14	TRBV18	NA	TRBJ1-2	CASSETGVLYGYTF
13	TRBV29-1	NA	TRBJ2-7	CSVVATGAYEQYF
17	TRBV19	NA	TRBJ1-3	CASSPPRGLSSGNTIYF
15	TRBV4-3	TRBD1	TRBJ1-1	CASSQARGLGTEAFF
16	TRBV7-9	TRBD1	TRBJ1-1	CASSLGSGTGWTEAFF